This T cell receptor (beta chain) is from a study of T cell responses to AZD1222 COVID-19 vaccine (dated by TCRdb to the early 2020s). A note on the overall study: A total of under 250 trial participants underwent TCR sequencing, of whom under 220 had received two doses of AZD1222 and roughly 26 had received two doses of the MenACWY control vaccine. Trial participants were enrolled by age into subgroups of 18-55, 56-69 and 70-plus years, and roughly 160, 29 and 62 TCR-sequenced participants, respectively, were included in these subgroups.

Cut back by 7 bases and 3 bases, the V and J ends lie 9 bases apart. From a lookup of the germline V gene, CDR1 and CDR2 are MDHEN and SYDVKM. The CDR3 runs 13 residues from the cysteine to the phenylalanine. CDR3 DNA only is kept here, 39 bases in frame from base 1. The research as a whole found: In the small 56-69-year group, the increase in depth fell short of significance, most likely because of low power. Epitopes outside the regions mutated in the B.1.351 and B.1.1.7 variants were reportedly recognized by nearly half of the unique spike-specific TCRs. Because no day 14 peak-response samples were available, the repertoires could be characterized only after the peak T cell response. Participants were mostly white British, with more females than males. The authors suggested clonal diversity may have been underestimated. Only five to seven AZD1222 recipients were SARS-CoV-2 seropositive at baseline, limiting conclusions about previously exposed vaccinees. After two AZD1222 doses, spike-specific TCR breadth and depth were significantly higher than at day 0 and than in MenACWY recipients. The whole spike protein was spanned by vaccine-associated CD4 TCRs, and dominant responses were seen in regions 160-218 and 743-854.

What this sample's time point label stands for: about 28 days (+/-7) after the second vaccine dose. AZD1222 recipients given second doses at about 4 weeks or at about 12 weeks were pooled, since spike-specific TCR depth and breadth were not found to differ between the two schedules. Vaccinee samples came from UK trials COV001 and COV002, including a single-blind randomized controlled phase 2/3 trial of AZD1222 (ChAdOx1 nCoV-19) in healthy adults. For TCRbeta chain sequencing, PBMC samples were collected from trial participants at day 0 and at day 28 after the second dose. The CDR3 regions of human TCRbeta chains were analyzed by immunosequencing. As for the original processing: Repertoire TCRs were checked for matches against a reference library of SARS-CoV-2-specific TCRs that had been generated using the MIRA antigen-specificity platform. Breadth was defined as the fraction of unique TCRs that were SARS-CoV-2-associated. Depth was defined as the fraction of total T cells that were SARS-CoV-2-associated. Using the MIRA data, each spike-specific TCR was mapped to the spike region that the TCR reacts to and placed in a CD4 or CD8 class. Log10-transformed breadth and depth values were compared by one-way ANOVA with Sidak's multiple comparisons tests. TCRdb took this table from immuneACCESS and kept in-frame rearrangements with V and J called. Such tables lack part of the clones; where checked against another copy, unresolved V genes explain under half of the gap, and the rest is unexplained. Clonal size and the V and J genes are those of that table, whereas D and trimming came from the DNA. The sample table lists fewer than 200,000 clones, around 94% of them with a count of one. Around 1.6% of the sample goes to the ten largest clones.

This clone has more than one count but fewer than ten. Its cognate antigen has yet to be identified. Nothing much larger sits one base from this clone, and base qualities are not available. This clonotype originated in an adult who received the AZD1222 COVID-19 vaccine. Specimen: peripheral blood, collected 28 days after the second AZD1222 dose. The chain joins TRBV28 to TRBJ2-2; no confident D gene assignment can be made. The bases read TGTGCCAGCACAGAACAGCACACCGGGGAGCTGTTTTTT. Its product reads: CASTEQHTGELFF.